This paragraph covers one T cell receptor (beta chain) sequence. Its target is not known. MiXCR, run by TCRdb on the 5' RACE reads, gives a single entry per CDR3 protein. The sample consists of some 440,000 distinct CDR3 sequences, approximately 24% of them appearing once. This sample was taken from a study of identical twins. Broader study findings: Abundant beta clonotypes from cord blood bore fewer insertions; memory repertoires lacked this pattern. Researchers reported excess low generation probability among twin-shared out-of-frame alpha sequences.

The same specimen was also included in a second study, on T cells expressing NK-cell markers.

This clonotype was obtained from a woman aged 18-29 years in good health. Sequencing was performed on CD4+ T cells sorted from blood.

CDR3: CASSSSRDRGHYEQYF. The CDR3 DNA reads TGTGCCAGCAGTTCCAGCCGGGACAGGGGGCACTACGAGCAGTACTTC. V and J are TRBV6-5 and TRBJ2-7; 12 positions match TRBD1. This CDR3 contains 16 residues. CDR1 and CDR2 (germline): MNHEY, SVGAGI. Unmatched junction bases numbered 7, after V lost 4 bases and J lost 3 bases.